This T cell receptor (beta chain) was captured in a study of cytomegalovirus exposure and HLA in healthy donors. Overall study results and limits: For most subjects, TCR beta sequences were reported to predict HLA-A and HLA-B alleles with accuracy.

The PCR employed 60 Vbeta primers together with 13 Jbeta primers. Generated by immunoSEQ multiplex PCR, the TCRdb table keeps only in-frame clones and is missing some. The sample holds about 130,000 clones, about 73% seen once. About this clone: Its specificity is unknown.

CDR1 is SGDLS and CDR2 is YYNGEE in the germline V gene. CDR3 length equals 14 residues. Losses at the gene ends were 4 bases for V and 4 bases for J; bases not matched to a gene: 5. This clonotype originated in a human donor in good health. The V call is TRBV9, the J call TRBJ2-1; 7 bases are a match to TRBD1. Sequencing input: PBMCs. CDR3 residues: CASSRDSKYNEQFF. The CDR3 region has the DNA TGTGCCAGCAGCCGGGACAGTAAGTACAATGAGCAGTTCTTC. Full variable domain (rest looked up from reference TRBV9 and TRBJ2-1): DSGVTQTPKHLITATGQRVTLRCSPRSGDLSVYWYQQSLDQGLQFLIQYYNGEERAKGNILERFSAQQFPDLHSELNLSSLELGDSALYFCASSRDSKYNEQFFGPGTRLTVL.